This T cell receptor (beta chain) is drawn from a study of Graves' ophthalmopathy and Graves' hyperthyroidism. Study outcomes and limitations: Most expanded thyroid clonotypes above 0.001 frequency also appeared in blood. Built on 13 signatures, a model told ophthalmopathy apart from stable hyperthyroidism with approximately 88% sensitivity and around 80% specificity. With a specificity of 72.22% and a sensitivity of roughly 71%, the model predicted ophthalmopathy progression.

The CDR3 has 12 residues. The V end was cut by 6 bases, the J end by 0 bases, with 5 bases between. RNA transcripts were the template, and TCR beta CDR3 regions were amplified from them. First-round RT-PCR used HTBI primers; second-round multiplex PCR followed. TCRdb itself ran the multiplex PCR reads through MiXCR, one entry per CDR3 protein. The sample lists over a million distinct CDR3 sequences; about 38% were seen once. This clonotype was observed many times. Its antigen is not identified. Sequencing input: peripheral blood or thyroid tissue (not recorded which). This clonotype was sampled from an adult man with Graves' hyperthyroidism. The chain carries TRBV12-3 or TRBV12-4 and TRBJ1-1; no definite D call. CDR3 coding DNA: TGTGCCAGCAGCGCGATGAACACTGAAGCTTTCTTT. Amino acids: CASSAMNTEAFF.